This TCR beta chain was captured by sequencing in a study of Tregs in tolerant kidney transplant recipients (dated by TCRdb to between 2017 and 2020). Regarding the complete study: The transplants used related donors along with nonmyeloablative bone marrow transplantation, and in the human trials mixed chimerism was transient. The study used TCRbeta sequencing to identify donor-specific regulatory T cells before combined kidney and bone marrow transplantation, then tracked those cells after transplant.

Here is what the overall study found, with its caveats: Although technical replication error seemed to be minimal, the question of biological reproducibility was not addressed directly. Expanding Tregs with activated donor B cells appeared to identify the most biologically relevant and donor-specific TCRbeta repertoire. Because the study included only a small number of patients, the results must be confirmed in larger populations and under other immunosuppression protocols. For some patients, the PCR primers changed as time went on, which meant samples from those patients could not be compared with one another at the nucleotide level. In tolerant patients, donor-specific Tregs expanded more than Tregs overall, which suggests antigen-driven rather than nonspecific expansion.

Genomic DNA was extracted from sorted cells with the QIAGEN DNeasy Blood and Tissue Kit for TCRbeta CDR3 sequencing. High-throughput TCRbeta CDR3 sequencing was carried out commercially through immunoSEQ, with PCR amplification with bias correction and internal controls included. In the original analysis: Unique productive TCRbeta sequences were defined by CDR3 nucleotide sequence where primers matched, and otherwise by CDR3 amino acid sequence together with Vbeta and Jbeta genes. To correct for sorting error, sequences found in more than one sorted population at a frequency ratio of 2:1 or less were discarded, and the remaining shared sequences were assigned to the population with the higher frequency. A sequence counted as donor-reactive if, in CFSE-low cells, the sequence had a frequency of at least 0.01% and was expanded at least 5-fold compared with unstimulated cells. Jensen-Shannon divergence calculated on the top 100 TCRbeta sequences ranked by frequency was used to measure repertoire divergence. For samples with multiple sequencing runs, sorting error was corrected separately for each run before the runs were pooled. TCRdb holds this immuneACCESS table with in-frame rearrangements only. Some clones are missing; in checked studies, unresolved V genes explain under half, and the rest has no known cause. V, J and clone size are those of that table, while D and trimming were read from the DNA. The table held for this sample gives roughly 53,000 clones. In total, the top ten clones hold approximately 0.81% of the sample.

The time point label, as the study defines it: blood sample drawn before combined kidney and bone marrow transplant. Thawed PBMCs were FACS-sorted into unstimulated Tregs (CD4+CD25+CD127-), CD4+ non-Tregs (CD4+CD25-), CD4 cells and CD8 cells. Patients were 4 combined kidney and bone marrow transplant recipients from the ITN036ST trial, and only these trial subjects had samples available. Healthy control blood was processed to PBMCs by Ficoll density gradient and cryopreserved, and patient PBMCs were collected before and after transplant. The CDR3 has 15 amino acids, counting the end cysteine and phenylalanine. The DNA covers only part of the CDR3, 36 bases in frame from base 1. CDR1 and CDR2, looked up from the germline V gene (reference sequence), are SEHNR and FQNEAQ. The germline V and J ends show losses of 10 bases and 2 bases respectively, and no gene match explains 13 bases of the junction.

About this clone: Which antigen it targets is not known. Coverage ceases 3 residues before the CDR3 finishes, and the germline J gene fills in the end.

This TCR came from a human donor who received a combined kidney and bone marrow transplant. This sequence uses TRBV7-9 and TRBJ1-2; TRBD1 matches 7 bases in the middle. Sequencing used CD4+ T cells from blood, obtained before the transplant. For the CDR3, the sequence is CATLPYRGVNYGYTF. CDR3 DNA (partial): TGTGCCACCCTACCCTACAGGGGCGTAAACTATGGC.